This is a list of T cell receptor beta chains from one sample in a study of cytomegalovirus exposure and HLA in healthy donors. Only in-frame clones appear in the TCRdb table, and some are missing; sequencing was by immunoSEQ multiplex PCR. The sample shows over 150,000 clones, about four fifths of them seen only once. Sequenced input: PBMCs. The receptors were sampled from a boy aged 2 to 10 in good health and CMV-seronegative. CDR3s include the opening cysteine and the closing phenylalanine or tryptophan. A D gene is named only where the DNA matches it firmly. Clone size is given for some rows only: seen once, a few or many times, or a class if the clone is expanded.

D | J | V | size | DNA | CDR3
TRBD2 | TRBJ2-5 | TRBV5-1 | . | TGCGCCAGCAGCTACCCGGGACTAGCGAAAGAGACCCAGTACTTC | CASSYPGLAKETQYF
TRBD2 | TRBJ2-1 | TRBV5-1 | . | TGCGCCAGCAGCTTTGGGACTATAGACAATGAGCAGTTCTTC | CASSFGTIDNEQFF
TRBD2 | TRBJ2-7 | TRBV5-1 | once | TGCGCCAGCAGCTCGACTAGCGGGAGTTACGAGCAGTACTTC | CASSSTSGSYEQYF
. | TRBJ1-3 | TRBV29-1 | once | TGCAGCGCTACAGGCGGGGGACTCTCTGGAAACACCATATATTTT | CSATGGGLSGNTIYF
TRBD1 | TRBJ2-7 | TRBV15 | once | TGTGCCACCAGCAGGGACAGGTCCTACGAGCAGTACTTC | CATSRDRSYEQYF
TRBD1 | TRBJ2-5 | TRBV5-1 | . | TGCGCCAGCAGCCCGGGACAGGGGGCCGGAGAGACCCAGTACTTC | CASSPGQGAGETQYF
TRBD1 | TRBJ2-1 | TRBV5-4 | . | TGTGCCAGCAGCTATCGGGGACAGGTAGCCTACAATGAGCAGTTCTTC | CASSYRGQVAYNEQFF
. | TRBJ2-1 | TRBV29-1 | once | TGCAGCGTTGAAGGGGCAGGCTATGAGCAGTTCTTC | CSVEGAGYEQFF
. | TRBJ2-2 | TRBV7-3 | . | TGTGCCAGCAGCTTCGGGGGTGGGAAAACCGGGGAGCTGTTTTTT | CASSFGGGKTGELFF
. | TRBJ2-7 | TRBV5-1 | once | TGCGCCAGCAGCTTATCCCGGGACACCTCCTACGAGCAGTACTTC | CASSLSRDTSYEQYF
TRBD2 | TRBJ2-1 | TRBV7-7 | . | TGTGCCAGCAGCCCCAGGACTAGCGGGAGGAATTACAATGAGCAGTTCTTC | CASSPRTSGRNYNEQFF
. | TRBJ2-3 | TRBV19 | . | TGTGCCAGTAGTATATCGGCTGGGGGCTCCACAGATACGCAGTATTTT | CASSISAGGSTDTQYF
. | TRBJ1-1 | TRBV5-1 | . | TGCGCCAGCAGCCCCACGGCAGGTGTCATGAACACTGAAGCTTTCTTT | CASSPTAGVMNTEAFF
. | TRBJ2-5 | TRBV5-6 | . | TGTGCCAGCAGCTTGGCCCCGACAGGGAGGGAGACCCAGTACTTC | CASSLAPTGRETQYF
TRBD2 | TRBJ2-1 | TRBV4-2 | . | TGTGCCAGCAGCCAAGACTGGGGAGGGTACAATGAGCAGTTCTTC | CASSQDWGGYNEQFF
. | TRBJ2-1 | TRBV27 | . | TGTGCCAGCAGTTTTCCAGGGCAGTTCTTC | CASSFPGQFF
. | TRBJ1-2 | TRBV5-1 | . | TGCGCCAGCAGCCCGGGAGACAGCTATGGCTACACCTTC | CASSPGDSYGYTF
. | TRBJ2-7 | TRBV30 | . | TGTGCCTGGAGACAGGGTTACAGCTCCTACGAGCAGTACTTC | CAWRQGYSSYEQYF
. | TRBJ1-1 | TRBV6-5 | . | TGTGCCAGCAGTCCCCGTCTGGTCCGGTCTGAAGCTTTCTTT | CASSPRLVRSEAFF
. | TRBJ2-7 | TRBV28 | . | TGTGCCAGCAGTTTCAGGGAAGGAACCTACGAGCAGTACTTC | CASSFREGTYEQYF
. | TRBJ1-3 | TRBV19 | . | TGTGCCAGTGCCCCAGGTGGAAACACCATATATTTT | CASAPGGNTIYF
TRBD1 | TRBJ2-7 | TRBV12-5 | . | TGTGCTAGTGGACACGGACAGGGGGTATACGAGCAGTACTTC | CASGHGQGVYEQYF
TRBD2 | TRBJ2-1 | TRBV6-1 | . | TGTGCCAGCAGTGAGATTAAGTGGCGGGAGTTCGACAATGAGCAGTTCTTC | CASSEIKWREFDNEQFF
TRBD1 | TRBJ1-2 | TRBV6-1 | . | TGTGCCAGCTTAATCCGACAGGGGATGCGGGGCTACACCTTC | CASLIRQGMRGYTF
. | TRBJ2-7 | TRBV5-4 | . | TGTGCCAGCAGTACTCCGACACCGAGCTCCTACGAGCAGTACTTC | CASSTPTPSSYEQYF